These T cell receptor beta chains were read from a single sample in a study of blood T cell repertoires in COVID-19. The method was immunoSEQ multiplex PCR; TCRdb's version includes in-frame clones alone and lacks a portion of them. The sample consists of about 380,000 clones, around nine tenths of them appearing once. The sequenced sample consisted of PBMCs or T cells enriched from blood (not recorded which). The receptors originated from a woman under 30 who had recovered from COVID-19. Each CDR3 is given with its conserved first and last residue. The D gene is left open where the match is weak. Clone sizes are given selectively: once, few, many, or a class where the clone is expanded.

size	V	D	J	DNA	CDR3
NA	TRBV5-1	TRBD1	TRBJ2-3	TGCGCCAGCAGCTTGGTTTCGGGACAGGGGGCGGATGCAGATACGCAGTATTTT	CASSLVSGQGADADTQYF
few	TRBV6-4	TRBD1	TRBJ2-1	TGTGCCAGCAGTGATCAACCGGGACAGGGGGCCGGTGAGCAGTTCTTC	CASSDQPGQGAGEQFF
NA	TRBV5-1	NA	TRBJ2-5	TGCGCCAGCAGCTTGGCCCGGAAGGAGGGGACCCAAGAGACCCAGTACTTC	CASSLARKEGTQETQYF
NA	TRBV7-9	NA	TRBJ1-5	TGTGCCAGCAGCTTTAATAGCAATCAGCCCCAGCATTTT	CASSFNSNQPQHF
NA	TRBV3-1/TRBV3-2	NA	TRBJ1-6	TGTGCCAGCAGCCAAGGAGGGGGGGCACGGAATTCACCCCTCCACTTT	CASSQGGGARNSPLHF
once	TRBV10-3	TRBD1	TRBJ1-4	TGTGCCAGCCAAGACAGGGGAGGCACTAATGAAAAACTGTTTTTT	CASQDRGGTNEKLFF
NA	TRBV6-6	NA	TRBJ1-1	TGTGCCAGCAGTTACTCGCGGGCTAGTCTGAACACTGAAGCTTTCTTT	CASSYSRASLNTEAFF
NA	TRBV6-4	NA	TRBJ2-1	TGTGCCAGCAGTGACTCCTGGGCAGGGGATGGGAGTGAGCAGTTCTTC	CASSDSWAGDGSEQFF
NA	TRBV19	NA	TRBJ1-1	TGTGCCAGTAGTATGTGGGCAGGGACTGAAGCTTTCTTT	CASSMWAGTEAFF
NA	TRBV13	TRBD1	TRBJ2-7	TGTGCCAGCAGCTTAGGTGGACAGGGTCACGAGCAGTACTTC	CASSLGGQGHEQYF
NA	TRBV7-9	NA	TRBJ2-7	TGTGCCAGCAGCTGGGGGGAAGGTGGCGAGCAGTACTTC	CASSWGEGGEQYF
few	TRBV19	TRBD1	TRBJ1-5	TGTGCCAGTAGTACGGACAGGACCAATCAGCCCCAGCATTTT	CASSTDRTNQPQHF
NA	TRBV10-2	TRBD1	TRBJ1-1	TGCGCCAGCAGTGTCCAGGGGGCTTACAACACTGAAGCTTTCTTT	CASSVQGAYNTEAFF
NA	TRBV5-1	TRBD1	TRBJ1-2	TGCGCCAGCAGCGGCACGACAGGGAAAGGGAGCTATGGCTACACCTTC	CASSGTTGKGSYGYTF
NA	TRBV3-1/TRBV3-2	TRBD2	TRBJ2-5	TGTGCCAGCAGCCAAGTAGCAGCGGGGGGGCTCCGAGAGACCCAGTACTTC	CASSQVAAGGLRETQYF
NA	TRBV9	NA	TRBJ1-2	TGTGCCAGCAGCCGAGGAGGGGAAGGCTACACCTTC	CASSRGGEGYTF
NA	TRBV27	TRBD2	TRBJ2-3	TGTGCCAGCAGTTTAGGGCTAGCGGGGGCTCGAATTCCAGATACGCAGTATTTT	CASSLGLAGARIPDTQYF
NA	TRBV5-6	NA	TRBJ1-2	TGTGCCAGCAGCCTGCGGCGCCTATCAATTAACTATGGCTACACCTTC	CASSLRRLSINYGYTF
NA	TRBV6-4	NA	TRBJ2-1	TGTGCCAGCAGTGACTCCCAGGGGAGTAATGAGCAGTTCTTC	CASSDSQGSNEQFF
NA	TRBV19	NA	TRBJ1-4	TGTGCCAGTAGGCAGGGACAATCGCATGAAAAACTGTTTTTT	CASRQGQSHEKLFF
few	TRBV18	TRBD1	TRBJ1-2	TGTGCCAGCTCGGCCGGGACAGGGGATGGCTACACCTTC	CASSAGTGDGYTF
NA	TRBV15	TRBD1	TRBJ1-5	TGTGCCACCAGCGGACAGGGGGCTGGCAATCAGCCCCAGCATTTT	CATSGQGAGNQPQHF